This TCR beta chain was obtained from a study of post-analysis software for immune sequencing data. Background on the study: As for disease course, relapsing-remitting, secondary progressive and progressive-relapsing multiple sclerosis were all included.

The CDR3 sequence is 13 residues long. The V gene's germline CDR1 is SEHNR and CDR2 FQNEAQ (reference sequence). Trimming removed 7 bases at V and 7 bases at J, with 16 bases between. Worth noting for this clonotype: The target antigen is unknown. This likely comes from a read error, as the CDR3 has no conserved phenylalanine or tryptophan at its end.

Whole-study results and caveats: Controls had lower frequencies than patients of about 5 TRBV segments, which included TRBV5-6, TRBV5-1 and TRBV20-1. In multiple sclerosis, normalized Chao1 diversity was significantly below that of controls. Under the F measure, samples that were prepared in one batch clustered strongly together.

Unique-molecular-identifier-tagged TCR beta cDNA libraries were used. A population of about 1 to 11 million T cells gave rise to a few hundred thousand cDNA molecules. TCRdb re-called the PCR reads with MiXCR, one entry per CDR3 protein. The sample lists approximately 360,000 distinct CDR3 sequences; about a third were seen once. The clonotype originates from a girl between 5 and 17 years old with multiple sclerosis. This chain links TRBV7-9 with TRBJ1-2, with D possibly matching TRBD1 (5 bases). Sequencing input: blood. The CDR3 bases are TGTGCCAGCATCCAAGAGGCGGGGGGTGGCTACACCGTC. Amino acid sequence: CASIQEAGGGYTV.